This is a list of T cell receptor beta chains from one sample in a study of CD8 T cells in ankylosing spondylitis. TCRdb itself ran the 5' RACE reads through MiXCR, one entry per CDR3 protein. The sample yields approximately 250,000 distinct CDR3 sequences, roughly a quarter seen once. The specimen was blood, either unsorted or a sorted T cell fraction (not recorded which). The receptor source for this set is a male donor with ankylosing spondylitis or in good health (not recorded which). Both conserved end residues are part of each CDR3. The order of the fields is clone size, V gene, J gene, D gene, CDR3 protein, CDR3 DNA. The D gene is left open where the match is weak. A row's size may be missing; if present it is once, few, many or a size class.

clone_size: .
v_call: TRBV18
j_call: TRBJ2-3
d_call: .
cdr3_aa: CASQPLTSGIKEYF
cdr3_nt: TGTGCCAGCCAGCCCCTTACCTCGGGGATAAAGGAGTATTTT

clone_size: few
v_call: TRBV20-1
j_call: TRBJ2-7
d_call: .
cdr3_aa: CSASGRSSYEQYF
cdr3_nt: TGCAGTGCTAGCGGCAGGAGCTCCTACGAGCAGTACTTC

clone_size: .
v_call: TRBV5-1
j_call: TRBJ1-1
d_call: TRBD1
cdr3_aa: CASSTTGEGAFF
cdr3_nt: TGCGCCAGCAGCACGACAGGGGAGGGGGCTTTCTTT

clone_size: many
v_call: TRBV28
j_call: TRBJ1-1
d_call: .
cdr3_aa: CASSLQQTEAFF
cdr3_nt: TGTGCCAGCAGTTTACAGCAGACTGAAGCTTTCTTT

clone_size: .
v_call: TRBV10-2
j_call: TRBJ2-7
d_call: TRBD1
cdr3_aa: CASSLTRGQAYEQYF
cdr3_nt: TGCGCCAGCAGTTTAACCAGGGGGCAGGCCTACGAGCAGTACTTC

clone_size: many
v_call: TRBV20-1
j_call: TRBJ1-1
d_call: .
cdr3_aa: CSACESSRTEAFF
cdr3_nt: TGCAGTGCTTGTGAATCTTCTCGCACTGAAGCTTTCTTT

clone_size: once
v_call: TRBV5-6
j_call: TRBJ2-3
d_call: TRBD1
cdr3_aa: CASSLGTGVSTDTQYF
cdr3_nt: TGTGCCAGCAGCTTGGGGACAGGGGTTAGCACAGATACGCAGTATTTT

clone_size: .
v_call: TRBV12-3/TRBV12-4
j_call: TRBJ2-5
d_call: .
cdr3_aa: CASSSQGRRLAETQYF
cdr3_nt: TGTGCCAGCAGTTCCCAGGGGCGGCGGCTAGCAGAGACCCAGTACTTC

clone_size: many
v_call: TRBV20-1
j_call: TRBJ2-7
d_call: .
cdr3_aa: CSARDGGTNGYEQYF
cdr3_nt: TGCAGTGCTAGAGATGGGGGGACAAATGGGTACGAGCAGTACTTC

clone_size: .
v_call: TRBV20-1
j_call: TRBJ1-6
d_call: .
cdr3_aa: CSAPEGVLFAGSPLHF
cdr3_nt: TGCAGTGCTCCCGAGGGGGTATTATTCGCTGGTTCACCCCTCCACTTT

clone_size: .
v_call: TRBV27
j_call: TRBJ2-2
d_call: TRBD2
cdr3_aa: CASSLYPPQRGLNTGELFF
cdr3_nt: TGTGCCAGCAGTTTATACCCCCCCCAGCGGGGCCTGAACACCGGGGAGCTGTTTTTT

clone_size: few
v_call: TRBV4-2
j_call: TRBJ2-3
d_call: .
cdr3_aa: CASSQDVGTDTQYF
cdr3_nt: TGTGCCAGCAGCCAAGATGTTGGCACAGATACGCAGTATTTT

clone_size: few
v_call: TRBV20-1
j_call: TRBJ2-3
d_call: TRBD1
cdr3_aa: CSAPDPGQGDDTQYF
cdr3_nt: TGCAGTGCTCCCGATCCTGGACAGGGGGACGATACGCAGTATTTT

clone_size: many
v_call: TRBV7-8
j_call: TRBJ1-1
d_call: .
cdr3_aa: CASSYSENTEAFF
cdr3_nt: TGTGCCAGCAGCTACTCAGAGAACACTGAAGCTTTCTTT

clone_size: many
v_call: TRBV20-1
j_call: TRBJ2-1
d_call: .
cdr3_aa: CSARDPLRGNEQFF
cdr3_nt: TGCAGTGCTAGAGATCCCCTTCGGGGAAATGAGCAGTTCTTC

clone_size: .
v_call: TRBV20-1
j_call: TRBJ1-6
d_call: .
cdr3_aa: CSATGGYNSPLHF
cdr3_nt: TGCAGTGCTACTGGCGGGTATAATTCACCCCTCCACTTT

clone_size: few
v_call: TRBV20-1
j_call: TRBJ2-7
d_call: .
cdr3_aa: CSAEEAVSSYEQYF
cdr3_nt: TGCAGTGCCGAGGAGGCCGTAAGCTCCTACGAGCAGTACTTC

clone_size: .
v_call: TRBV2
j_call: TRBJ1-2
d_call: .
cdr3_aa: CASRPSGGGNGYTF
cdr3_nt: TGTGCCAGCAGACCATCGGGGGGCGGGAATGGCTACACCTTC

clone_size: many
v_call: TRBV4-2
j_call: TRBJ1-6
d_call: .
cdr3_aa: CASSQDKQENSPLHF
cdr3_nt: TGTGCCAGCAGCCAAGATAAACAGGAAAATTCACCCCTCCACTTT

clone_size: .
v_call: TRBV7-2
j_call: TRBJ2-3
d_call: .
cdr3_aa: CASSLVGGVGDTQYF
cdr3_nt: TGTGCCAGCAGCTTAGTGGGGGGCGTAGGCGATACGCAGTATTTT

clone_size: many
v_call: TRBV20-1
j_call: TRBJ2-7
d_call: .
cdr3_aa: CSARGLEYEQYF
cdr3_nt: TGCAGTGCTAGAGGTCTGGAGTACGAGCAGTACTTC